This T cell receptor (beta chain) was found in a study of identical twins. The table lists this clonotype with a few counts. Its antigen is undetermined. The cDNA had a unique molecular identifier and a template-switch universal primer site. One entry per CDR3 protein, called by TCRdb with MiXCR from the 5' RACE reads. This sample has about 900,000 distinct CDR3 sequences, with roughly 12% found just once. The CDR3 spans 17 residues. Between the trimmed V and J ends, which lost 3 bases and 1 base, there was a span of 16 bases. Germline CDR1 is SGHTS and CDR2 is YDEGEE. Whole-study results and caveats: Fewer insertions marked abundant cord blood beta clonotypes; young adult naive trended weakly, memory not at all.

This same sample was also taken into another study, of yellow fever vaccine responses in identical twins.

The receptor comes from a young woman in good health. The specimen sequenced was PBMCs. The chain is built from TRBV5-8 and TRBJ2-2; either TRBD1 or TRBD2 may supply D (5 bases each). CDR3 nucleotides: TGTGCCAGCAGCTATAGGGGACCCCTGGGGAACACCGGGGAGCTGTTTTTT. Protein product: CASSYRGPLGNTGELFF. The full variable domain, its missing parts supplied by reference TRBV5-8 and TRBJ2-2, is EAGVTQSPTHLIKTRGQQATLRCSPISGHTSVYWYQQALGLGLQFLLWYDEGEERNRGNFPPRFSGRQFPNYSSELNVNALELEDSALYLCASSYRGPLGNTGELFFGEGSRLTVL.